The present entry profiles one T cell receptor beta chain with its context. Only in-frame clones appear in the TCRdb table, and some are missing; sequencing was by immunoSEQ multiplex PCR. The data show under 300,000 clones, approximately 95% seen once. This sample is drawn from a study of T cell responses to AZD1222 COVID-19 vaccine. Overall study context: The analysis combined second doses at about 4 or about 12 weeks.

The CDR3 length is 13 residues. V gave up 0 bases and J gave up 2 bases, with 5 bases separating them. Germline CDR1 and CDR2: SGHRS and YFSETQ. The sample was peripheral blood, taken on day 0 of AZD1222 vaccination. The receptor's source is an adult in good health. The rearrangement uses TRBV5-1 and TRBJ2-5; no firm D call. This chain's CDR3 is CASSLVSQETQYF. The DNA of the CDR3 is TGCGCCAGCAGCTTGGTTTCGCAAGAGACCCAGTACTTC.